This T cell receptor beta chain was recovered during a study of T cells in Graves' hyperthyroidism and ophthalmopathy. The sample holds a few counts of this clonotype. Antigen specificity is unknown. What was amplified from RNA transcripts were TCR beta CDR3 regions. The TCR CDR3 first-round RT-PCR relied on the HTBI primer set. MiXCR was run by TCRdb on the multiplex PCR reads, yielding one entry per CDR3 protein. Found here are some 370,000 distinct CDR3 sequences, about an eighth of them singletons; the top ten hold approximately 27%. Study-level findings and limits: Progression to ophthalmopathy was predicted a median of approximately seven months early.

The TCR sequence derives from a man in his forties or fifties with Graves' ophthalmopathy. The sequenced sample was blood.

The CDR3 protein is CASSLGTGWPSVITDTQYF. DNA for the CDR3: TGTGCCAGCAGCTTGGGGACAGGGTGGCCTAGCGTAATCACAGATACGCAGTATTTT. The rearrangement joins TRBV7-3 to TRBJ2-3, with 9 bases lining up with TRBD1. Germline V lookup: CDR1 SGHTA, CDR2 FQGTGA. This CDR3 comprises 19 residues. V lost 3 bases and J lost 2; bases outside the gene matches: 15.